This TCR beta chain was documented in a study of cytomegalovirus exposure and HLA in healthy donors. The study, taken as a whole, reports: Investigators reported 164 TCR beta chains as tied to cytomegalovirus.

Trimming pared 8 bases from V and 4 bases from J, leaving 9 bases between. The CDR3 totals 12 residues. Germline-derived CDR1 and CDR2 are MNHEY and SVGAGI. Details on this clone: Its antigen is currently unknown.

It was with 60 Vbeta and 13 Jbeta primers that the PCR ran. Sequenced by immunoSEQ multiplex PCR; TCRdb stores in-frame clones only, minus some. The ten top clones account for roughly 1.7%, within a sample of tens of thousands of clones. Specimen: PBMCs. The source of this sequence is a woman between 25 and 40 years old in good health and CMV-seronegative. V usage is TRBV6-5 and J usage is TRBJ1-5; the D gene is possibly TRBD1 (6 bases). The CDR3 here is CASGQLNQPQHF. The CDR3 DNA follows: TGTGCCAGCGGACAGTTAAATCAGCCCCAGCATTTT.